This TCR beta chain was obtained from a study of regulatory T cells in long-lasting Graves disease. Across the whole study: Newly diagnosed Graves' patients took antithyroid drugs under 3 months.

The sample holds many counts of this clonotype. Described time point: newly diagnosed GD, antithyroid drugs for less than 3 months. Following extraction of RNA from PBMCs, that RNA was used to make the TCR library. Relying on iRepertoire HTBI primers and Arm-PCR of CDR3 regions, the team built TCR beta libraries. A single record per CDR3 protein comes from TCRdb applying MiXCR to the multiplex PCR reads. The sample lists 530,000 or so distinct CDR3 sequences; 15% to 20% were seen once. The same sample was also used in a study of T cells in Graves' hyperthyroidism and ophthalmopathy.

The receptor was derived from a man aged 18-30 years with Graves disease. The specimen was peripheral blood mononuclear cells (PBMCs), collected at new diagnosis, from a patient treated with antithyroid drugs.

CDR3: CASRLIIAATNYNEQFF. The CDR3 bases are TGTGCCAGCAGACTTATAATAGCGGCGACCAACTACAATGAGCAGTTCTTC. The chain joins TRBV7-8 to TRBJ2-1, with D possibly being TRBD2 (6 bases). Germline CDR1 is SGHVS and CDR2 is FQNEAQ. The CDR3 consists of 17 residues. V shed 6 bases and J shed 3 bases, with 21 bases lying between them.